These 18 T cell receptor beta chains were sequenced from one sample in a study of cytomegalovirus exposure and HLA in healthy donors. It was with 60 Vbeta and 13 Jbeta primers that the PCR ran. Libraries were prepared by immunoSEQ multiplex PCR; TCRdb keeps only in-frame clonotypes and omits some of them. The sample has around 50,000 clones, over 70% seen once; the top ten hold more than 7%. The sample was PBMCs. The receptors stem from a man aged 25 to 45 in good health and CMV-seropositive.

The rearrangement uses TRBV6-5 and TRBJ1-5; tentative D call: TRBD1 (6 bases). CDR1 MNHEY and CDR2 SVGAGI come from the germline V gene. There are 14 residues in the CDR3. Between the trimmed V and J ends, which lost 4 bases and 3 bases, there was a span of 10 bases. CDR3 loop: CASSSRGHNQPQHF. CDR3 DNA sequence: TGTGCCAGCAGTTCGAGGGGACACAATCAGCCCCAGCATTTT.

The gene calls are TRBV7-3 and TRBJ1-4; D is undetermined. In germline, CDR1 is SGHTA, CDR2 FQGTGA. The CDR3 totals 15 residues. Trimming took 2 bases from V and 8 from J, leaving 15 bases between them. CDR3 in amino acids: CASSLRGALGEKLFF. DNA of the CDR3: TGTGCCAGCAGCTTACGAGGCGCCCTTGGGGAAAAACTGTTTTTT.

The rearrangement links TRBV10-3 to TRBJ1-2, with D possibly TRBD1 on 5 matching bases. Trimming pared 6 bases from V and 0 bases from J, leaving 17 bases between. Germline V CDR1 and CDR2: ENHRY, SYGVKD. The CDR3 is 16 residues long. This CDR3 reads CAIRGVGTPPNYGYTF. The CDR3 region has the DNA TGTGCCATCAGGGGGGTCGGGACTCCACCTAACTATGGCTACACCTTC.

The rearrangement joins TRBV9 to TRBJ2-3; 8 positions match TRBD2. J was trimmed by 4 bases and V by 1 base; bases with no gene match: 8. The CDR3 length is 16 residues. CDR1 and CDR2 from the germline V gene are SGDLS and YYNGEE. CDR3 region: CASSVRRGASADTQYF. Here the CDR3 DNA reads TGTGCCAGCAGCGTAAGGCGGGGGGCAAGTGCAGATACGCAGTATTTT.

This clone was picked up one time. The rearrangement links TRBV27 to TRBJ2-5, with 8 bases identical to TRBD1. The CDR3 extends over 13 amino acids. From germline, CDR1 is MNHEY and CDR2 SMNVEV (reference sequence). Trimming took 4 bases from V and 5 from J; bases not matched to a gene: 3. The CDR3 here is CASSSGGGETQYF. The CDR3 bases are TGTGCCAGCAGTTCAGGGGGCGGGGAGACCCAGTACTTC.

This clone was recorded a few times. The genes are TRBV7-9 and TRBJ2-1, with D unresolved. This CDR3 is 13 amino acids long. CDR1 and CDR2 from the germline V gene are SEHNR and FQNEAQ (reference sequence). Deletions cut 8 bases from V and 2 bases from J, with 10 bases between. The CDR3 DNA follows: TGTGCCAGCGTTTGGGCTCCCTACAATGAGCAGTTCTTC. Its protein product is CASVWAPYNEQFF.

The rearrangement links TRBV7-2 to TRBJ2-7; D remains ambiguous. The length of the CDR3 is 15 residues. Trimming took off 4 bases at V and 0 bases at J, with 13 bases between the two ends. Germline V gene data show CDR1 as SGHTA and CDR2 as FQGNSA. Written as DNA, the CDR3 is TGTGCCAGCAGCTCGCGTCTCCAAAGCTCCTACGAGCAGTACTTC. Amino acids: CASSSRLQSSYEQYF.

The rearrangement joins TRBV19 to TRBJ1-5; the match to TRBD1 covers 7 bases. The CDR3 covers 11 residues. Trimming at V came to 11 bases and at J to 5 bases, leaving 3 bases not matched to a gene. Germline assignment: CDR1 LNHDA and CDR2 SQIVND (reference sequence). Here the CDR3 DNA reads TGTGCCGCCGGGACAGATCAGCCCCAGCATTTT. Protein: CAAGTDQPQHF.

In DNA form, the CDR3 reads TGTGCCTGGAGCTCTCAGACAGCTGGCTACACCTTC. Encoded protein: CAWSSQTAGYTF. This sequence joins TRBV30 and TRBJ1-2; D may be TRBD1 (5 bases). Germline CDR1 GTSNPN, CDR2 SVGIG (reference sequence). This CDR3 has 12 amino acids. V dropped 3 bases and J dropped 7 bases, with 12 bases sitting between them.

In regard to this clone: The germline gene is not matched at one end of the junction; a read error may be the cause. The gene calls are TRBV7-9 and TRBJ1-1, with D perhaps TRBD1 (5 bases). CDR3 length: 14 amino acids. Germline V gene lookup returns CDR1 SEHNR and CDR2 FQNEAQ (reference sequence). The CDR3 loop reads CSSNPTEPNTEAFF. The CDR3 DNA reads as TGTTCCAGCAACCCGACAGAGCCAAACACTGAAGCTTTCTTT. The full variable domain, with the rest looked up from reference TRBV7-9 and TRBJ1-1, is DTGVSQNPRHKITKRGQNVTFRCDPISEHNRLYWYRQTLGQGPEFLTYFQNEAQLEKSRLLSDRFSAERPKGSFSTLEIQRTEQGDSAMYLCSSNPTEPNTEAFFGQGTRLTVV.

The gene calls are TRBV4-1 and TRBJ1-1; 10 nucleotides match TRBD1. There are 17 residues in the CDR3. Trimming at V came to 2 bases and at J to 8 bases, leaving 14 bases not matched to a gene. Germline CDR1 is MGHRA and CDR2 is YSYEKL. CDR3 sequence (DNA): TGCGCCAGCAGCCAACACGGCCGCGACAGGGGGCTCTCAGAAGCTTTCTTT. Its translation is CASSQHGRDRGLSEAFF.

This clone was seen a single time. V usage is TRBV5-1 and J usage is TRBJ1-4, with D perhaps TRBD1 (6 bases). The CDR3 loop spans 16 amino acids. Germline V gene sequence: CDR1 SGHRS, CDR2 YFSETQ. V was clipped by 1 base and J by 8 bases, with 18 bases between them. The CDR3 nucleotides read TGCGCCAGCAGCTTGAATCTGGCAGGGGCCCCCGAAAAACTGTTTTTT. This codes for CASSLNLAGAPEKLFF.

The chain couples TRBV11-3 to TRBJ2-3; D possibly corresponds to TRBD2 (5 bases). Germline V gene data show CDR1 as SGHNT and CDR2 as YENEEA. V dropped 3 bases and J dropped 6 bases, with 13 bases sitting between them. This CDR3 comprises 14 residues. The chain's CDR3 is CASSFGSSGDTQYF. DNA of the CDR3: TGTGCCAGCAGCTTTGGCAGCTCGGGGGATACGCAGTATTTT.

This clone was observed a single time. The chain joins TRBV14 to TRBJ2-2; the match to TRBD2 covers 9 bases. Per the germline V gene, CDR1 is SGHDN and CDR2 is FVKESK. Unmatched junction bases numbered 3, after V lost 2 bases and J lost 5 bases. The CDR3 loop spans 15 amino acids. DNA of the CDR3: TGTGCCAGCAGCCAATTAGCGGGGGAGACCGGGGAGCTGTTTTTT. It encodes CASSQLAGETGELFF. Full variable domain (outside the CDR3, taken from reference TRBV14 and TRBJ2-2): EAGVTQFPSHSVIEKGQTVTLRCDPISGHDNLYWYRRVMGKEIKFLLHFVKESKQDESGMPNNRFLAERTGGTYSTLKVQPAELEDSGVYFCASSQLAGETGELFFGEGSRLTVL.

The chain recombines TRBV29-1 with TRBJ1-2; tentative D call: TRBD1 (5 bases). Germline assignment: CDR1 SQVTM and CDR2 ANQGSEA. V was cut by 4 bases and J by 0 bases, with 18 bases left in between. The CDR3 length is 16 residues. The CDR3 region is CSVGHRNIPTNYGYTF. In DNA, the CDR3 is TGCAGCGTTGGGCACAGGAACATACCGACTAACTATGGCTACACCTTC.

Only one count was recorded for this clone. V usage is TRBV2 and J usage is TRBJ2-7, with D possibly being TRBD2 (6 bases). V dropped 2 bases and J dropped 6 bases, with 8 bases sitting between them. The CDR3 covers 12 residues. The V gene's germline CDR1 is SNHLY and CDR2 FYNNEI. CDR3 nucleotides: TGTGCCAGCAGTGAAAGCGGGCGCGAGCAGTACTTC. Protein sequence: CASSESGREQYF.

This clone was observed a handful of times. The chain uses TRBV4-1 and TRBJ2-7; D is perhaps TRBD1 (5 bases). Germline V gene lookup returns CDR1 MGHRA and CDR2 YSYEKL. CDR3 length: 14 amino acids. The V end lost 3 bases, the J end lost 3 bases, and 12 bases lay between the germline ends. The CDR3 is CASSHLLGDYEQYF. CDR3 DNA sequence: TGCGCCAGCAGCCATCTTCTAGGGGACTACGAGCAGTACTTC.

The rearrangement joins TRBV5-1 to TRBJ1-1; D is possibly TRBD1 (5 bases). Trimming pared 5 bases from V and 3 bases from J, leaving 17 bases between. CDR1 and CDR2 (germline): SGHRS, YFSETQ. This CDR3 is built from 15 residues. The CDR3 DNA reads as TGCGCCAGCAGTTATTCGGGGGAGACGGACACTGAAGCTTTCTTT. Translated, it gives CASSYSGETDTEAFF.